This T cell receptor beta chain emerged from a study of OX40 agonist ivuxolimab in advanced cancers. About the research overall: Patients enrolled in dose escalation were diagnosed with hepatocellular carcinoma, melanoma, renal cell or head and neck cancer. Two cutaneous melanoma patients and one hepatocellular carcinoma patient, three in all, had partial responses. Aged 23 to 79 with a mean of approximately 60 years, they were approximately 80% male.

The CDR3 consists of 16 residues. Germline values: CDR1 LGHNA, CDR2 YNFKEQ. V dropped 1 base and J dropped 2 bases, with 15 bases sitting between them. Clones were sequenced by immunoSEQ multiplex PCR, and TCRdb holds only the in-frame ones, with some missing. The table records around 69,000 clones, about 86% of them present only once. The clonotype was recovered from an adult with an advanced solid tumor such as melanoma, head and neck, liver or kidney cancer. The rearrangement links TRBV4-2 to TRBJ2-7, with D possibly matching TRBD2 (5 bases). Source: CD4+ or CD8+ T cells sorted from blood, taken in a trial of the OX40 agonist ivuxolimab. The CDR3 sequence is CASSQAGRVGAYEQYF. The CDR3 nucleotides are TGTGCCAGCAGCCAAGCTGGAAGAGTGGGAGCCTACGAGCAGTACTTC.